The 21 T cell receptor beta chains listed next were all sequenced from one sample in a study of early T cells in non-severe SARS-CoV-2 infection. TCRdb reanalysed the 5' RACE reads using MiXCR and keeps one entry per CDR3 protein. The sample lists roughly 46,000 distinct CDR3 sequences, approximately 6.9% occurring once. The sample taken for sequencing was whole blood. The receptors come from an adult who was a healthcare worker with PCR-confirmed SARS-CoV-2 infection or an uninfected control (not recorded which).

Many counts were recorded for this clonotype. The chain couples TRBV20-1 to TRBJ1-5; possible D gene TRBD1, 5 bases. CDR3 length: 14 amino acids. Germline V CDR1 and CDR2: DFQATT, SNEGSKA (reference sequence). V shed 7 bases and J shed 0 bases, with 13 bases lying between them. This CDR3 reads CSVGPANSNQPQHF. The CDR3 nucleotides are TGCAGTGTGGGGCCCGCCAATAGCAATCAGCCCCAGCATTTT.

A few counts support this clonotype. The J gene is TRBJ2-7, the V gene TRBV27; maybe TRBD2 (5 bases). Deletions cut 4 bases from V and 5 bases from J, with 12 bases between. Germline V gives CDR1 MNHEY, CDR2 SMNVEV (reference sequence). This CDR3 comprises 13 residues. DNA for the CDR3: TGTGCCAGCAGTTCCCCTTCCGGGGACGAGCAGTACTTC. Protein: CASSSPSGDEQYF.

This clonotype was counted at least ten times. The chain links TRBV4-1 to TRBJ2-5; TRBD2 matches at 9 bases. The V segment lost 0 bases and the J segment 3 bases; nucleotides outside the gene matches: 11. The germline gives CDR1 MGHRA, CDR2 YSYEKL. This CDR3 is built from 18 residues. CDR3 DNA sequence: TGCGCCAGCAGCCAAGATTGGCGGGGGGGCACATATGAAGAGACCCAGTACTTC. It codes for CASSQDWRGGTYEETQYF.

In its sample, this clonotype was seen many times. This chain connects TRBV5-1 to TRBJ2-4, with a tentative D call TRBD2 (6 bases). The CDR3 is made up of 14 amino acids. With 3 bases removed from V and 8 bases from J, the gap between germline ends came to 15 bases. CDR1 is SGHRS and CDR2 is YFSETQ in the germline V gene. CDR3 DNA sequence: TGCGCCAGCAGCTCCCTGGGGACTGGAGACATTCAGTACTTC. This sequence encodes CASSSLGTGDIQYF.

This clonotype was seen at least ten times. The chain links TRBV12-3 or TRBV12-4 to TRBJ2-5; perhaps TRBD1 as D (6 bases). The CDR3 consists of 15 residues. V lost 6 bases to trimming and J lost 8 bases, with 22 bases between them. CDR3 bases: TGTGCCAGCAGATCATACAGGGTTTCAAATTCAACCCAGTACTTC. Its translation: CASRSYRVSNSTQYF.

This clonotype appeared many times. The rearrangement links TRBV5-1 to TRBJ2-1, with TRBD1 matching 9 bases. Per the germline V gene, CDR1 is SGHRS and CDR2 is YFSETQ. Trimming cost V 2 bases and J 1 base; bases outside gene matches: 1. The CDR3 length is 15 residues. CDR3 protein: CASSFGTGSYNEQFF. CDR3 bases: TGCGCCAGCAGCTTCGGGACAGGGTCCTACAATGAGCAGTTCTTC.

This clonotype occurred many times. The chain uses TRBV5-4 and TRBJ2-2; D is unresolved. V was shortened by 3 bases and J by 3 bases, with 6 bases between the two germline ends. This CDR3 contains 13 residues. CDR1 and CDR2 from the germline V gene are SGHNT and YYREEE (reference sequence). CDR3 region: CASSSGYTGELFF. The CDR3 bases are TGTGCCAGCAGCTCCGGGTACACCGGGGAGCTGTTTTTT.

This clonotype was observed at least ten times. The rearrangement links TRBV12-3 or TRBV12-4 to TRBJ2-7, with TRBD2 matching over 8 bases. V shed 6 bases and J 2 bases; nucleotides not matched to a gene: 12. The CDR3 has 16 residues. The CDR3 DNA reads TGTGCCAGCAGCACCGGGGGGGCCCCGACAGCCTACGAGCAGTACTTC. It encodes CASSTGGAPTAYEQYF.

In this sample, this clonotype turned up many times. J is TRBJ1-1 and V is TRBV6-6; a weak D match, TRBD1 (5 bases). V lost 6 bases and J lost 5, with 13 bases in between. This CDR3 region has 13 residues. CDR1 and CDR2 (germline): MNHNY, SVGAGI (reference sequence). CDR3 bases: TGTGCCAGCAGCGGCGCCCCAGGGACTGAAGCTTTCTTT. It translates to CASSGAPGTEAFF.

This clonotype was observed a handful of times. The chain employs TRBV7-2 and TRBJ2-5, with a tentative D call TRBD1 (6 bases). Deletions cut 5 bases from V and 5 bases from J, with 12 bases between. Looked up from germline, CDR1 is SGHTA and CDR2 is FQGNSA. The CDR3 sequence is 13 residues long. The CDR3 sequence is CASSQGGSETQYF. In DNA, the CDR3 is TGTGCCAGCAGCCAAGGGGGATCGGAGACCCAGTACTTC.

This clonotype was recorded at least ten times. This rearrangement joins TRBV6-5 to TRBJ1-5; D is unresolved. Trimming pared 8 bases from V and 1 base from J, leaving 12 bases between. Germline assignment: CDR1 MNHEY and CDR2 SVGAGI. The length of the CDR3 is 14 residues. DNA of the CDR3: TGTGCCAGCCGGGCCCTCGCCAGCAATCAGCCCCAGCATTTT. This sequence encodes CASRALASNQPQHF.

At least ten counts were recorded for this clonotype. V is TRBV6-6 and J is TRBJ2-3, with 14 bases lining up with TRBD2. Germline CDR1 and CDR2: MNHNY and SVGAGI (reference sequence). After removal of 2 bases from V and 2 bases from J, the junction contained 12 bases not matched to a gene. The CDR3 length is 20 residues. CDR3 protein: CASSYPPPGLAGAITDTQYF. As DNA, the CDR3 is TGTGCCAGCAGTTACCCCCCGCCGGGACTAGCGGGGGCCATCACAGATACGCAGTATTTT.

The rearrangement joins TRBV7-6 to TRBJ2-7; 7 nucleotides align to TRBD1. The length of the CDR3 is 14 residues. The V and J ends lost 5 bases and 2 bases, in that order; junction bases with no gene match: 6. Germline V gene data show CDR1 as SGHVS and CDR2 as FNYEAQ. The CDR3 DNA is TGTGCCAGCAGCCCCTTGGGGACAGCCTACGAGCAGTACTTC. This codes for CASSPLGTAYEQYF.

The J gene is TRBJ1-2, the V gene TRBV5-1; D gene unclear. CDR1 and CDR2 from the germline V gene are SGHRS and YFSETQ. Trimming took 1 base from V and 4 from J, leaving 8 bases between them. This CDR3 region has 13 residues. In nucleotides, the CDR3 is TGCGCCAGCAGCTTGCAGGTTGCCTATGGCTACACCTTC. It specifies CASSLQVAYGYTF.

This chain uses TRBV11-1 with TRBJ1-4; D remains unclear. This CDR3 region has 15 residues. Germline CDR1 is SGHAT and CDR2 is FQDESV (reference sequence). The V end was cut by 5 bases, the J end by 2 bases, with 12 bases between. This CDR3 is CASSATLWTNEKLFF. In nucleotides, the CDR3 is TGTGCCAGCAGCGCAACTCTTTGGACTAATGAAAAACTGTTTTTT. Full variable domain (missing parts from reference TRBV11-1 and TRBJ1-4): EAEVAQSPRYKITEKSQAVAFWCDPISGHATLYWYRQILGQGPELLVQFQDESVVDDSQLPKDRFSAERLKGVDSTLKIQPAELGDSAMYLCASSATLWTNEKLFFGSGTQLSVL.

This clonotype was seen ten or more times. V gene TRBV30 combines with J gene TRBJ2-1; maybe TRBD2 (5 bases). V lost 5 bases, J lost 4 bases, and 15 bases lay in between. The CDR3 consists of 14 residues. Germline loops: CDR1 GTSNPN, CDR2 SVGIG (reference sequence). CDR3 region: CAWAPGRGYNEQFF. Here the CDR3 DNA reads TGTGCCTGGGCCCCGGGGAGAGGGTACAATGAGCAGTTCTTC.

CDR3 in amino acids: CASSEQGSDFGYTF. In DNA, the CDR3 is TGTGCCAGCAGCGAACAGGGTTCAGACTTTGGCTACACCTTC. The rearrangement uses TRBV6-5 and TRBJ1-2, with a tentative D call TRBD1 (6 bases). V gave up 6 bases and J gave up 7 bases, with 18 bases separating them. In germline, CDR1 is MNHEY, CDR2 SVGAGI. This CDR3 comprises 14 residues.

A note on this clonotype: It may be a read error: a sequence one base away is much more abundant. The chain joins TRBV3-1 to TRBJ1-4; possible D gene TRBD1, 6 bases. There are 15 residues in the CDR3. CDR1 is LGHDT, CDR2 YNNKEL, per germline (reference sequence). The V gene lost 1 base and the J gene lost 8 bases, with 14 bases spanning the gap. CDR3: CASSQVNRAAEKLFF. Written as DNA, the CDR3 is TGTGCCAGCAGCCAAGTTAACAGGGCGGCGGAAAAACTGTTTTTT.

This clonotype was detected a few times. Here the CDR3 reads CASSSDRATLSYNEQFF. The DNA of the CDR3 is TGCGCCAGCAGCTCTGACAGGGCCACTCTCTCCTACAATGAGCAGTTCTTC. This sequence joins TRBV5-1 and TRBJ2-1; TRBD1 matches at 7 bases. V gave up 3 bases and J gave up 0 bases; unmatched junction bases: 9. Germline-derived CDR1 and CDR2 are SGHRS and YFSETQ. The CDR3 consists of 17 residues.

There are many counts of this clonotype. The V and J genes are TRBV12-3 or TRBV12-4 and TRBJ2-5; D ambiguous. Between the trimmed V and J ends, which lost 8 bases and 5 bases, there was a span of 12 bases. This CDR3 has 12 amino acids. The CDR3 spells CASSDPGETQYF. Here the CDR3 DNA reads TGTGCCAGCTCCGACCCTGGCGAGACCCAGTACTTC.

In its sample, this clonotype was seen a few times. The CDR3 coding sequence is TGTGCCAGCAGCACACCACTGGGACTAGCGAATGAGCAGTTCTTC. Amino acid sequence: CASSTPLGLANEQFF. The chain employs TRBV12-3 or TRBV12-4 and TRBJ2-1, with 10 bases matching TRBD2. The CDR3 is 15 amino acids. V trimming: 6 bases; J trimming: 7 bases; junction bases outside the gene matches: 9.